This entry lists 8 T cell receptor beta chains sequenced from one sample in a study of blood T cell repertoires in COVID-19. The method was immunoSEQ multiplex PCR; TCRdb's version includes in-frame clones alone and lacks a portion of them. The table records about 130,000 clones, 65% to 90% of them present only once. The sample was peripheral blood. These receptors were obtained from a woman at least 80 years old with acute or convalescent COVID-19.

This clone was picked up one time. This chain connects TRBV14 to TRBJ1-2; D perhaps matches TRBD1 (5 bases). CDR1 SGHDN and CDR2 FVKESK come from the germline V gene. With 4 bases removed from V and 0 bases from J, the gap between germline ends came to 15 bases. This CDR3 comprises 16 residues. CDR3 in amino acids: CASSPGGARTNYGYTF. CDR3 bases: TGTGCCAGCAGCCCGGGCGGGGCGCGAACTAACTATGGCTACACCTTC.

The rearrangement joins TRBV5-1 to TRBJ1-2; no definite D call. With 0 bases removed from V and 2 bases from J, the gap between germline ends came to 11 bases. Germline-derived CDR1 and CDR2 are SGHRS and YFSETQ. This CDR3 has 15 residues. CDR3 in DNA: TGCGCCAGCAGCTTGGATGGCAGCGCAAACTATGGCTACACCTTC. It codes for CASSLDGSANYGYTF.

As regards this clone: This specimen includes other DNA sequences encoding the same CDR3. This sequence joins TRBV11-3 and TRBJ2-5; no clear D gene. The germline V gene encodes CDR1 SGHNT and CDR2 YENEEA. Trimming stripped 0 bases from V and 5 bases from J, with 4 bases between. This CDR3 spans 12 amino acids. CDR3 coding DNA: TGTGCCAGCAGCTTAGACGGTGAGACCCAGTACTTC. Its protein product is CASSLDGETQYF.

This chain joins TRBV19 and TRBJ1-2; the D is unclear. Trimming left V 5 bases short and J 5 bases short, with 3 bases between. The CDR3 covers 10 residues. Germline V gives CDR1 LNHDA, CDR2 SQIVND (reference sequence). CDR3 DNA sequence: TGTGCCAGTAGTTCATATGGCTACACCTTC. Amino acids: CASSSYGYTF.

V usage is TRBV5-1 and J usage is TRBJ1-1, with a possible D match to TRBD1 (6 bases). Germline V gene sequence: CDR1 SGHRS, CDR2 YFSETQ. V lost 4 bases and J 0 bases, leaving 10 bases between the germline ends. This CDR3 has 14 residues. The DNA for the CDR3 is TGCGCCAGCAGCCCGCGGACAGTGAACACTGAAGCTTTCTTT. Its protein product is CASSPRTVNTEAFF.

The chain employs TRBV6-6 and TRBJ1-4; possible D gene TRBD1, 6 bases. V lost 6 bases to trimming and J lost 4 bases, with 15 bases between them. This CDR3 has 15 residues. The V gene's germline CDR1 is MNHNY and CDR2 SVGAGI (reference sequence). The CDR3 nucleotides are TGTGCCAGCAGCGGCGGGGGGGGCGGTAATGAAAAACTGTTTTTT. Translated, it gives CASSGGGGGNEKLFF.

The chain recombines TRBV7-2 with TRBJ2-7; D not resolved. The CDR3 length is 14 residues. Trimming took off 5 bases at V and 2 bases at J, with 13 bases between the two ends. The germline V gene encodes CDR1 SGHTA and CDR2 FQGNSA. The CDR3 coding sequence is TGTGCCAGCAGCACCCGACACGCCGCCTACGAGCAGTACGTC. It encodes CASSTRHAAYEQYV.

This clone was observed a single time. The chain carries TRBV14 and TRBJ2-3; 10 bases line up with TRBD1. Germline V gene sequence: CDR1 SGHDN, CDR2 FVKESK. The CDR3 length is 15 residues. V trimming: 3 bases; J trimming: 6 bases; junction bases outside the gene matches: 6. DNA of the CDR3: TGTGCCAGCAGCCAGTTGACAGGGGGCAGGGATACGCAGTATTTT. This gives the protein CASSQLTGGRDTQYF.